The clone carrying this TCR beta chain appeared a few times. Its target is unknown. Researchers took RNA transcripts and amplified TCR beta CDR3 regions from them. RT-PCR with HTBI primers came first, then second-round multiplex PCR. MiXCR was run by TCRdb on the multiplex PCR reads, yielding one entry per CDR3 protein. This sample yields a few hundred thousand distinct CDR3 sequences, of which under 25% are seen a single time; around 3.2% belongs to the top ten. Over 18 months of follow-up, stable hyperthyroidism required that no ophthalmopathy appear. Researchers turned away patients with other autoimmune diseases, uncontrolled infections, pregnancy or lactation. The ends were cut back, 0 bases at V and 2 bases at J, with 13 bases in the middle. This CDR3 has 16 amino acids. Germline V gene lookup returns CDR1 DFQATT and CDR2 SNEGSKA (reference sequence). The sample originates from a study of Graves' ophthalmopathy and Graves' hyperthyroidism. Study-wide background: Samples of peripheral blood were obtained at initial diagnosis, prior to treatment of any kind. Findings of the study overall: Ophthalmopathy progression predictions by the model showed approximately 79% specificity and 70.59% sensitivity.

This TCR was sampled from a woman under 30 with stable Graves' hyperthyroidism. The sample consisted of peripheral blood. The chain carries TRBV20-1 and TRBJ2-2; weak D call: TRBD2 (5 bases). CDR3: CSAREFVGANTGELFF. CDR3 nucleotide sequence: TGCAGTGCTAGAGAATTTGTGGGAGCAAACACCGGGGAGCTGTTTTTT.